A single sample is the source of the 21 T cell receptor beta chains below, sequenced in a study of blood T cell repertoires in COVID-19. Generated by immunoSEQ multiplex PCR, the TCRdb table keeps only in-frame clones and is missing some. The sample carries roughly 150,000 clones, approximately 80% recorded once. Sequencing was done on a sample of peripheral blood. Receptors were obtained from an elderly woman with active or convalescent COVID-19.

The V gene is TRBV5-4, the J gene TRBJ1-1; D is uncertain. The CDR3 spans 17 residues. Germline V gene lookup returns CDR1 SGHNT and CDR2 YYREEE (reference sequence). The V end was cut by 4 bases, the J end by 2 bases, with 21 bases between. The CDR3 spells CASSPLLGATPNTEAFF. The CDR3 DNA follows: TGTGCCAGCAGCCCGCTACTAGGAGCGACTCCCAACACTGAAGCTTTCTTT. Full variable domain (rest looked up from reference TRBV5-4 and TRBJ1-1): ETGVTQSPTHLIKTRGQQVTLRCSSQSGHNTVSWYQQALGQGPQFIFQYYREEENGRGNFPPRFSGLQFPNYSSELNVNALELDDSALYLCASSPLLGATPNTEAFFGQGTRLTVV.

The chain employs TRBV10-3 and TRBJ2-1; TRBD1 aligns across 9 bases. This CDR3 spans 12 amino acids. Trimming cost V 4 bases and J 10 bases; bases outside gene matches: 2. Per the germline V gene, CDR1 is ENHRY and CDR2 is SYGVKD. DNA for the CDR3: TGTGCCATCAGTGGGGACAGGGAGGAGCAGTTCTTC. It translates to CAISGDREEQFF.

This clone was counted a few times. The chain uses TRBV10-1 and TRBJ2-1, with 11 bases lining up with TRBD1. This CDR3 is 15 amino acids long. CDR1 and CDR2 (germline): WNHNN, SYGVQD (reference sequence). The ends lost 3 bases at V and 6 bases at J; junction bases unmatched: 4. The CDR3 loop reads CASSDGGQGGNEQFF. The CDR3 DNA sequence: TGCGCCAGCAGTGATGGGGGACAGGGGGGCAATGAGCAGTTCTTC.

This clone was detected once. The CDR3 bases are TGTGCCAGCAGCCCGGGGTGGGTCGTGGAGACCCAGTACTTC. Amino acid sequence: CASSPGWVVETQYF. This chain joins TRBV7-2 and TRBJ2-5, with D tentatively TRBD2 (5 bases). V was cut by 5 bases and J by 5 bases, with 15 bases left in between. This CDR3 comprises 14 residues. The germline CDR1 and CDR2 sequences are SGHTA and FQGNSA. Filled out from reference TRBV7-2 and TRBJ2-5, the complete variable domain reads GAGVSQSPSNKVTEKGKDVELRCDPISGHTALYWYRQSLGQGLEFLIYFQGNSAPDKSGLPSDRFSAERTGGSVSTLTIQRTQQEDSAVYLCASSPGWVVETQYFGPGTRLLVL.

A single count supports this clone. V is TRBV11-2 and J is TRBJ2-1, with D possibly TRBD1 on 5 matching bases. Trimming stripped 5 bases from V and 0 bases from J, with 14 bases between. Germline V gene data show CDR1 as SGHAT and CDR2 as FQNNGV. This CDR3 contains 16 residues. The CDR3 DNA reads TGTGCCAGCAGCCTACAGGACCCCGTCTCCTACAATGAGCAGTTCTTC. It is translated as CASSLQDPVSYNEQFF.

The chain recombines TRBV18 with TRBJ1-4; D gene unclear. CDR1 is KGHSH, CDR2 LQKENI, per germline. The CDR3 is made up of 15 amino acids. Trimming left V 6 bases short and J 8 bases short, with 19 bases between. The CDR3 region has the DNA TGTGCCAGCTCGCTCGACGTCTCGTCGGGGGAAAAACTGTTTTTT. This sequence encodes CASSLDVSSGEKLFF.

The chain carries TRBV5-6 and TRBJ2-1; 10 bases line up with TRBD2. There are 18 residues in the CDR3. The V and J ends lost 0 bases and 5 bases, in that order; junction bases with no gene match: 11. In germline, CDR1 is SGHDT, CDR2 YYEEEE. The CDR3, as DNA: TGTGCCAGCAGCTTGGTAGTAGGCCTAGCGGGGGCCCACAATGAGCAGTTCTTC. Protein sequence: CASSLVVGLAGAHNEQFF.

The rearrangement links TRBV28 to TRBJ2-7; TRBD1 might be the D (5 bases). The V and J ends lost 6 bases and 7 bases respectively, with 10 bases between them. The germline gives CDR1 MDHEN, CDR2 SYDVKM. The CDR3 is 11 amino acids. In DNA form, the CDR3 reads TGTGCCAGCAGCCCCTCAGGGGAGCAGTACTTC. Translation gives CASSPSGEQYF. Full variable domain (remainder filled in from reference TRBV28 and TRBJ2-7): DVKVTQSSRYLVKRTGEKVFLECVQDMDHENMFWYRQDPGLGLRLIYFSYDVKMKEKGDIPEGYSVSREKKERFSLILESASTNQTSMYLCASSPSGEQYFGPGTRLTVT.

CDR3 loop: CASSGDQGRQPQHF. The CDR3 DNA follows: TGTGCCAGCAGCGGGGACCAGGGGCGACAGCCCCAGCATTTT. V gene TRBV5-8 combines with J gene TRBJ1-5; possible D gene TRBD1, 6 bases. CDR3 length: 14 residues. Deletions cut 4 bases from V and 7 bases from J, with 15 bases between. Germline lookup yields CDR1 SGHTS and CDR2 YDEGEE.

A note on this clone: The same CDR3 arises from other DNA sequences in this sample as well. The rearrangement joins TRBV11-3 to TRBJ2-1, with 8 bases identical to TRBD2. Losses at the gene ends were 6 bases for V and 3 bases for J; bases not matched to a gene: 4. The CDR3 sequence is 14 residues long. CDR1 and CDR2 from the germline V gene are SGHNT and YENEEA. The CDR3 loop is CASSPSGGYNEQFF. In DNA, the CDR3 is TGTGCCAGCAGTCCCAGCGGGGGCTACAATGAGCAGTTCTTC.

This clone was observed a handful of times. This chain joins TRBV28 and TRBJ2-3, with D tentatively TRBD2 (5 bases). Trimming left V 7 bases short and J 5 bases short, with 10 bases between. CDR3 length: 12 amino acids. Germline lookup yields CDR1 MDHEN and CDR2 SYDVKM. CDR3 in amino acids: CASTPGKDTQYF. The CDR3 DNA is TGTGCCAGCACCCCGGGGAAAGATACGCAGTATTTT. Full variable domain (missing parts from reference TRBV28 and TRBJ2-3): DVKVTQSSRYLVKRTGEKVFLECVQDMDHENMFWYRQDPGLGLRLIYFSYDVKMKEKGDIPEGYSVSREKKERFSLILESASTNQTSMYLCASTPGKDTQYFGPGTRLTVL.

The CDR3 loop is CSVKGGATGELFF. CDR3 in DNA: TGCAGCGTTAAAGGGGGCGCGACCGGGGAGCTGTTTTTT. The V call is TRBV29-1, the J call TRBJ2-2; TRBD1 matches at 7 bases. V lost 5 bases and J lost 5; bases outside the gene matches: 5. The CDR3 contains 13 residues. Per the germline V gene, CDR1 is SQVTM and CDR2 is ANQGSEA.

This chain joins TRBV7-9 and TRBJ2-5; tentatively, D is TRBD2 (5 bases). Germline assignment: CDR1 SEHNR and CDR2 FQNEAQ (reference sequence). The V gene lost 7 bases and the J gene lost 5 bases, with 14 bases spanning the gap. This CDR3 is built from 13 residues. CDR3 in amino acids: CASIDTGWETQYF. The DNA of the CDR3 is TGTGCCAGCATCGATACGGGATGGGAGACCCAGTACTTC.

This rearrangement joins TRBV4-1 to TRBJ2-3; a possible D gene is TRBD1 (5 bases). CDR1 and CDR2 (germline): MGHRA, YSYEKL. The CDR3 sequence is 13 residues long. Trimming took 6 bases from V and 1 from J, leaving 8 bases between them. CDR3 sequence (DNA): TGCGCCAGCAGGGGGCAGGGCACAGATACGCAGTATTTT. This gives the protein CASRGQGTDTQYF.

CDR3 residues: CASSLDLHPGGQFF. In nucleotides, the CDR3 is TGTGCCAGCAGCTTAGACTTACACCCCGGAGGGCAGTTCTTC. The V and J genes are TRBV11-2 and TRBJ2-1; a weak D match, TRBD2 (5 bases). Germline lookup yields CDR1 SGHAT and CDR2 FQNNGV. V was pared by 0 bases and J by 12 bases, with 15 bases between. This CDR3 comprises 14 residues.

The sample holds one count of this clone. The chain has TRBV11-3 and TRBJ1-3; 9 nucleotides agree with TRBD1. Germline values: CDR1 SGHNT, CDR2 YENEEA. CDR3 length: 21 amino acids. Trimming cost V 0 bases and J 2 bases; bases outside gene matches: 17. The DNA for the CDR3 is TGTGCCAGCAGCTTAGATACCGGGACAGGGCAAGCGTCGGGGGCTGGAAACACCATATATTTT. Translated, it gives CASSLDTGTGQASGAGNTIYF.

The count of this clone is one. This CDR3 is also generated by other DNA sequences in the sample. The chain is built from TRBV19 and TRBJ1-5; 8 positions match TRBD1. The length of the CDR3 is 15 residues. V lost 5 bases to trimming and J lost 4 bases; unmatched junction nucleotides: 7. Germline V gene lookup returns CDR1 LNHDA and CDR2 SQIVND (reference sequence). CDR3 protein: CASSPRTGLNQPQHF. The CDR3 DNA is TGTGCCAGTAGTCCCCGGACAGGGTTGAATCAGCCCCAGCATTTT.

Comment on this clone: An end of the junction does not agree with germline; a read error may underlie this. Here the CDR3 DNA reads TGTGCCAGCAGTTTGGGACTAGCGGGGACCACAGGTACGCAGTATTTT. Translated, it gives CASSLGLAGTTGTQYF. This rearrangement joins TRBV28 to TRBJ2-3; the match to TRBD2 covers 13 bases. Germline values: CDR1 MDHEN, CDR2 SYDVKM. CDR3 length equals 16 residues.

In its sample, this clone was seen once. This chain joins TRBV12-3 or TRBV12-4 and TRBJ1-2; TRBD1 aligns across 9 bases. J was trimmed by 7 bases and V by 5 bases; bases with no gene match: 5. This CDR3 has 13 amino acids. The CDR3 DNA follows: TGTGCCAGCAGTCCGGGGACAGGGCGTGGCTACACCTTC. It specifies CASSPGTGRGYTF.

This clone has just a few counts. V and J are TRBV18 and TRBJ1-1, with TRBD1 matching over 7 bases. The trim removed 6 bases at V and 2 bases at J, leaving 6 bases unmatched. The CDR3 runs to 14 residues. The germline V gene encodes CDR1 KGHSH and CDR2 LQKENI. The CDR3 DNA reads TGTGCCAGCTCCCCCGGGACAGCTAACACTGAAGCTTTCTTT. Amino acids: CASSPGTANTEAFF.

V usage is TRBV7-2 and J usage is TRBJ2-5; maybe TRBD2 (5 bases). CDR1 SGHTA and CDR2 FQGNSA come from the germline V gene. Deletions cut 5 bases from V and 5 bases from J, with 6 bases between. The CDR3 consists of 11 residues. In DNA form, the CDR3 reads TGTGCCAGCAGCCGAGGGGAGACCCAGTACTTC. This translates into CASSRGETQYF.